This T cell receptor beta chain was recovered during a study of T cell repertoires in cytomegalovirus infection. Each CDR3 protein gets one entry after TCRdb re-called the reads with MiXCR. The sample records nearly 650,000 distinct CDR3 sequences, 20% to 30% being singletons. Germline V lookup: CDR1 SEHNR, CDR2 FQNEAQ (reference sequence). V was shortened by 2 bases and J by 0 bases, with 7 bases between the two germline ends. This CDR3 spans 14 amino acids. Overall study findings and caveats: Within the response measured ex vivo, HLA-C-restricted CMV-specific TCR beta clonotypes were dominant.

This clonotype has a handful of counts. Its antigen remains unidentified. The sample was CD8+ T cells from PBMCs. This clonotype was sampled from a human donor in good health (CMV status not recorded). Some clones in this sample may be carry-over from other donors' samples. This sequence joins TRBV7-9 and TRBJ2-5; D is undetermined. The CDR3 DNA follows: TGTGCCAGCAGCTTAAAACAGTACCAAGAGACCCAGTACTTC. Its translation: CASSLKQYQETQYF. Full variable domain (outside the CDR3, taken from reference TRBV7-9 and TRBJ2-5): DTGVSQNPRHKITKRGQNVTFRCDPISEHNRLYWYRQTLGQGPEFLTYFQNEAQLEKSRLLSDRFSAERPKGSFSTLEIQRTEQGDSAMYLCASSLKQYQETQYFGPGTRLLVL.